This T cell receptor (beta chain) comes out of a study of a mutant IDH1 vaccine in newly diagnosed glioma. Overall study: With temozolomide cycles, or 4-6 weeks after radiotherapy alone, vaccination was started. Treated patients, roughly 62% male and 37.5% female, averaged roughly 40 years of age. Previous treatment comprised radiotherapy, temozolomide, or both, mostly both.

This clone was observed once. What it binds is unknown. This CDR3 contains 13 residues. The V end lost 6 bases, the J end lost 8 bases, and 13 bases lay between the germline ends. CDR1 PRHDT and CDR2 FYEKMQ come from the germline V gene (reference sequence). TCRdb's copy holds only in-frame clones and misses some; the assay was immunoSEQ multiplex PCR. The sample has 35,000 to 50,000 clones; roughly four fifths are singletons. This sample's time point: week 35, safety follow-up. In every dose of vaccine, 300 ug of mutant IDH1 20-mer peptide was given alongside topical imiquimod. The sequencing used PBMCs, collected from a glioma patient whose treatment included an IDH1 peptide vaccine. This chain links TRBV13 with TRBJ2-2; D call uncertain. The receptor was isolated from a woman between 50 and 59 years old with glioma. The CDR3 nucleotides read TGTGCCAGCAGTCTCGGGTGGTTGGGGGAGCTGTTTTTT. This codes for CASSLGWLGELFF.